This T cell receptor (beta chain) originates from a study of cytomegalovirus exposure and HLA in healthy donors. Overall study context: In a later analysis, it was reported that the 110 or so validation repertoires had been produced on the same platform as the roughly 650 repertoires belonging to the first cohort. Findings and caveats of the study: Reportedly, cytomegalovirus status was diagnosed with high sensitivity and specificity. Cytomegalovirus-associated status was assigned to roughly 160 TCR beta chains.

Repertoires were generated with immunoSEQ multiplex PCR, while TCRdb's copy carries only in-frame clones and drops some. Among 57,000 or so clones listed, about 91% were seen once. Comment on this clone: The antigen remains undetermined.

Trimming removed 2 bases from V and 3 bases from J, with 10 bases in between. The CDR3 is made up of 14 amino acids. Germline CDR1 is MNHEY and CDR2 is SMNVEV (reference sequence). This clonotype was obtained from a woman aged 25 to 39 in good health and CMV-seronegative. The chain couples TRBV27 to TRBJ1-1; D not resolved. The sequencing input was PBMCs. CDR3 DNA: TGTGCCAGCAGTTTAGGGGAGCGGCACACTGAAGCTTTCTTT. Its protein product is CASSLGERHTEAFF.